This TCR beta chain was sequenced during a study of T-cell memory formation after mild COVID-19. Broader study findings: Pre-infection memory carried some responding clones, suggesting that cross-reactive memory joined. Later expanders leaned CD4+, whereas day 15 to 85 contracting clones were balanced CD4/CD8.

Concerning this clonotype itself: The target antigen is unknown.

TCRdb independently ran MiXCR on the 5' RACE reads; one entry per CDR3 protein. The data show some 300,000 distinct CDR3 sequences, with about 20% seen just once and 21% held by the top ten. The germline gives CDR1 MGHRA, CDR2 YSYEKL. V lost 8 bases to trimming and J lost 2 bases, with 17 bases between them. The CDR3 consists of 15 residues. The sequence was collected from a young man who had mild COVID-19 (a few samples of this study predate the infection). Cell type and time point are not known. The V gene is TRBV4-1, the J gene TRBJ2-3; maybe TRBD1 (6 bases). Sequenced input: PBMCs or a T cell subset sorted from them (not recorded which). DNA for the CDR3: TGCGCCAGCCGATCCAAGGCAGGGGCCACAGATACGCAGTATTTT. It specifies CASRSKAGATDTQYF.